Presented here are 29 T cell receptor beta chains from one specimen sequenced in a study of Graves' ophthalmopathy and Graves' hyperthyroidism. RNA transcripts were the template, and TCR beta CDR3 regions were amplified from them. Second-round multiplex PCR came after first-round RT-PCR with HTBI primers. Using its own MiXCR run on the multiplex PCR reads, TCRdb lists one record per CDR3 protein. The sample has more than 300,000 distinct CDR3 sequences, over 15% seen once. The sequenced material came from peripheral blood. Receptors originate from a woman aged 18-35 years with stable Graves' hyperthyroidism.

Many counts were recorded for this clonotype. The rearrangement links TRBV7-8 to TRBJ2-2; D possibly uses TRBD1 or TRBD2 (5 bases each). CDR3 length equals 17 residues. CDR1 is SGHVS and CDR2 is FQNEAQ in the germline V gene. Trimming took off 5 bases at V and 9 bases at J, with 25 bases between the two ends. The CDR3, as DNA: TGTGCCAGCAGCCCCGACTCCGGGACCGTTCGGTTAAGGGAGCTGTTTTTT. It is translated as CASSPDSGTVRLRELFF. Supplemented by reference TRBV7-8 and TRBJ2-2, the full variable domain reads GAGVSQSPRYKVAKRGQDVALRCDPISGHVSLFWYQQALGQGPEFLTYFQNEAQLDKSGLPSDRFFAERPEGSVSTLKIQRTQQEDSAVYLCASSPDSGTVRLRELFFGEGSRLTVL.

This clonotype was picked up a small number of times. The genes are TRBV6-1 and TRBJ1-1; D gene unclear. The CDR3 has 14 residues. V was cut by 4 bases and J by 4 bases, with 13 bases left in between. CDR1 and CDR2 (germline): MNHNS, SASEGT. The CDR3 nucleotides are TGTGCCAGCAGTGGCGGGATTCGGAGCACTGAAGCTTTCTTT. It yields the protein CASSGGIRSTEAFF.

This clonotype has at least ten counts. The chain joins TRBV29-1 to TRBJ1-6; tentatively, D is TRBD1 (5 bases). The CDR3 sequence is 14 residues long. Deletions cut 1 base from V and 8 bases from J, with 12 bases between. From germline, CDR1 is SQVTM and CDR2 ANQGSEA. CDR3 coding DNA: TGCAGCGTTGAAGCGGGGGAGAGGTATTCACCCCTCCACTTT. This translates into CSVEAGERYSPLHF.

This clonotype has a count of ten or more. The chain joins TRBV28 to TRBJ1-2, with TRBD1 as a possible D gene (5 bases). V lost 8 bases, J lost 8 bases, and 21 bases lay in between. The CDR3 sequence is 14 residues long. CDR1 and CDR2 (germline): MDHEN, SYDVKM. The CDR3 bases are TGTGCCAGCTCCCCCCACGGGGGGAGTCGAGGCTACACCTTC. Protein: CASSPHGGSRGYTF.

This clonotype has ten or more counts. The rearrangement links TRBV2 to TRBJ1-1; 7 bases agree with TRBD1. The CDR3 is 13 amino acids. V lost 6 bases and J lost 6; bases outside the gene matches: 7. Germline loops: CDR1 SNHLY, CDR2 FYNNEI. The CDR3 reads CASREDRHAEAFF. CDR3 in DNA: TGTGCCAGCAGGGAGGACAGGCACGCTGAAGCTTTCTTT.

This clonotype was counted many times. J is TRBJ1-2 and V is TRBV25-1; TRBD1 might be the D (6 bases). Germline CDR1 is MGHDK and CDR2 is SYGVNS. Trimming left V 3 bases short and J 0 bases short, with 14 bases between. The CDR3 length is 16 residues. Here the CDR3 reads CASSDYAGAANYGYTF. In DNA form, the CDR3 reads TGTGCCAGCAGTGACTATGCAGGGGCCGCTAACTATGGCTACACCTTC.

This clonotype was picked up many times. The chain couples TRBV29-1 to TRBJ1-5; D is undetermined. V lost 7 bases to trimming and J lost 2 bases, with 15 bases between them. Germline V gene data show CDR1 as SQVTM and CDR2 as ANQGSEA. This CDR3 has 14 amino acids. As DNA, the CDR3 is TGCAGCGCTACCGGGATGGAAGGCAATCAGCCCCAGCATTTT. It yields the protein CSATGMEGNQPQHF.

This clonotype showed up many times. V usage is TRBV18 and J usage is TRBJ1-1; the match to TRBD1 covers 7 bases. J was trimmed by 4 bases and V by 4 bases; bases with no gene match: 6. There are 14 residues in the CDR3. Germline CDR1 and CDR2: KGHSH and LQKENI. The CDR3 DNA follows: TGTGCCAGCTCACGCCCCACAGGGGTCACTGAAGCTTTCTTT. It specifies CASSRPTGVTEAFF. Full variable domain (remainder filled in from reference TRBV18 and TRBJ1-1): NAGVMQNPRHLVRRRGQEARLRCSPMKGHSHVYWYRQLPEEGLKFMVYLQKENIIDESGMPKERFSAEFPKEGPSILRIQQVVRGDSAAYFCASSRPTGVTEAFFGQGTRLTVV.

In its sample, this clonotype was seen many times. The CDR3 sequence is CASSPWGGQLYGYTF. The CDR3 DNA follows: TGTGCCAGCAGCCCCTGGGGAGGACAGCTCTATGGCTACACCTTC. The chain combines TRBV7-2 with TRBJ1-2; a possible D gene is TRBD1 (6 bases). The germline V gene has CDR1 SGHTA and CDR2 FQGNSA. V was trimmed by 5 bases and J by 4 bases, leaving 17 bases between them. CDR3 length: 15 amino acids.

For the CDR3, the DNA is TGTGCCAGCAGCTTGGTAGGAGCTGGAAACACCATATATTTT. Its translation: CASSLVGAGNTIYF. The chain couples TRBV5-6 to TRBJ1-3; D gene ambiguous. The CDR3 spans 14 residues. The germline V gene has CDR1 SGHDT and CDR2 YYEEEE. The V end lost 0 bases, the J end lost 2 bases, and 6 bases lay between the germline ends.

About this clonotype: It may be a read error: a sequence one base away is much more abundant. CDR3 in DNA: TGTGCCAGCAGTTTCCGGGAACAAGAGACCCAGTACTTC. Translation: CASSFREQETQYF. The rearrangement links TRBV27 to TRBJ2-5; maybe TRBD2 (5 bases). V lost 3 bases and J lost 2, with 7 bases in between. CDR1 is MNHEY, CDR2 SMNVEV, per germline (reference sequence). This CDR3 has 13 amino acids.

This clonotype was detected many times. The genes are TRBV7-9 and TRBJ1-5; the D is unclear. The germline V and J ends were trimmed by 5 bases and 7 bases, with 9 bases remaining between them. The CDR3 is 12 residues long. Germline loops: CDR1 SEHNR, CDR2 FQNEAQ (reference sequence). The CDR3 reads CASSQLEQPQHF. CDR3 in DNA: TGTGCCAGCAGCCAGTTAGAACAGCCCCAGCATTTT.

This clonotype has a count of ten or more. This chain links TRBV10-3 with TRBJ1-5, with D tentatively TRBD1 (6 bases). The V and J ends lost 5 bases and 4 bases respectively, with 9 bases between them. Germline CDR1 and CDR2: ENHRY and SYGVKD. The CDR3 consists of 13 residues. In nucleotides, the CDR3 is TGTGCCATCAGTCCCGGACAGAATCAGCCCCAGCATTTT. It is translated as CAISPGQNQPQHF.

This clonotype was found a few times. The chain links TRBV7-9 to TRBJ1-2, with D possibly matching TRBD1 (6 bases). V was trimmed by 5 bases and J by 8 bases, leaving 15 bases between them. CDR3 length equals 13 residues. Germline loops: CDR1 SEHNR, CDR2 FQNEAQ (reference sequence). CDR3 sequence: CASSLSGTLGYTF. The DNA for the CDR3 is TGTGCCAGCAGCCTATCCGGGACATTAGGCTACACCTTC.

This clonotype was counted many times. Compared with germline, one end of the junction differs, possibly owing to a read error. The V and J genes are TRBV20-1 and TRBJ1-5; D unresolved. This CDR3 comprises 15 residues. The germline gives CDR1 DFQATT, CDR2 SNEGSKA (reference sequence). The CDR3 DNA follows: TGCAGTGCTAGAGAGGGAATTAATAGCAATCAGCCCCGGCATTTT. Encoded protein: CSAREGINSNQPRHF.

The V and J genes are TRBV11-3 and TRBJ1-1; 8 bases match TRBD1. With V trimmed by 5 bases and J by 1 base, 6 bases remained unmatched. The CDR3 has 15 residues. The germline gives CDR1 SGHNT, CDR2 YENEEA. The CDR3 loop is CASSTRTGRNTEAFF. The CDR3 DNA follows: TGTGCCAGCAGCACCCGGACAGGGCGGAACACTGAAGCTTTCTTT.

A word on this clonotype: The missing conserved phenylalanine or tryptophan at the end of this CDR3 makes a read error likely. The chain is built from TRBV7-8 and TRBJ1-1; D gene ambiguous. The CDR3 length is 12 residues. V was cut by 5 bases and J by 11 bases, with 15 bases left in between. Germline loops: CDR1 SGHVS, CDR2 FQNEAQ. CDR3 sequence: CASSERAKRAFL. CDR3 in DNA: TGTGCCAGCAGCGAGCGAGCAAAGAGGGCTTTCTTG.

The table lists this clonotype with many counts. The V and J genes are TRBV6-5 and TRBJ1-6; D uncertain. V lost 0 bases, J lost 7 bases, and 13 bases lay in between. CDR3 length: 16 amino acids. Germline CDR1 MNHEY, CDR2 SVGAGI. The CDR3 region has the DNA TGTGCCAGCAGTTACTCGAAGACTATCCAGAATTCACCCCTCCACTTT. Protein sequence: CASSYSKTIQNSPLHF.

This clonotype was seen many times. The CDR3 is CASTSGRGAGLHTEAFF. In DNA form, the CDR3 reads TGTGCCAGCACCTCCGGGCGGGGGGCAGGATTACATACTGAAGCTTTCTTT. The rearrangement uses TRBV6-2 or TRBV6-3 and TRBJ1-1, with D possibly being TRBD1 (6 bases). V shed 7 bases and J shed 5 bases, with 26 bases lying between them. The CDR3 consists of 17 residues. Germline V lookup: CDR1 MNHEY, CDR2 SVGEGT.

The table lists this clonotype with many counts. This chain joins TRBV12-5 and TRBJ1-2; weak D call: TRBD1 (5 bases). The length of the CDR3 is 16 residues. V lost 1 base, J lost 1 base, and 13 bases lay in between. Germline V gene lookup returns CDR1 LGHNT and CDR2 FRNRAP. The CDR3 region has the DNA TGTGCTAGTGGTTTGGACACAGGTAGAAGTAACTATGGCTACACCTTC. Amino acids: CASGLDTGRSNYGYTF.

This clonotype was recorded many times. The chain is built from TRBV3-1 and TRBJ2-5, with 9 bases identical to TRBD2. V was clipped by 3 bases and J by 4 bases; unmatched bases: 3. Germline CDR1 and CDR2: LGHDT and YNNKEL (reference sequence). The CDR3 runs 14 residues. CDR3 DNA: TGTGCCAGCAGCCATAGCGGGGGTGGAGAGACCCAGTACTTC. It codes for CASSHSGGGETQYF.

This clonotype was seen a few times. The V and J genes are TRBV14 and TRBJ2-2; D not resolved. Germline values: CDR1 SGHDN, CDR2 FVKESK. Trimming took 2 bases from V and 0 from J, leaving 7 bases between them. The CDR3 sequence is 15 residues long. CDR3: CASSQWNANTGELFF. The CDR3 region has the DNA TGTGCCAGCAGCCAATGGAACGCGAACACCGGGGAGCTGTTTTTT.

Ten or more counts support this clonotype. Here the CDR3 reads CASSKGQGINEQYF. In nucleotides, the CDR3 is TGTGCCAGCAGCAAGGGACAGGGTATCAACGAGCAGTACTTC. The chain has TRBV28 and TRBJ2-7, with 9 bases identical to TRBD1. V dropped 6 bases and J dropped 5; count of bases not matched to a gene: 8. Germline CDR1 reads MDHEN; CDR2 reads SYDVKM. The CDR3 is 14 amino acids.

The table lists this clonotype with many counts. The chain carries TRBV6-5 and TRBJ2-5; D perhaps matches TRBD2 (7 bases). Germline lookup yields CDR1 MNHEY and CDR2 SVGAGI. V shed 4 bases and J shed 10 bases, with 16 bases lying between them. The CDR3 spans 13 residues. CDR3 region: CASSSGGGSNQYF. The CDR3 DNA reads as TGTGCCAGCAGTTCTGGGGGGGGCTCGAACCAGTACTTC.

This clonotype has a count of ten or more. The chain joins TRBV9 to TRBJ2-2; D might be TRBD1 or TRBD2, each matching 5 bases. Germline CDR1 SGDLS, CDR2 YYNGEE. V was shortened by 1 base and J by 5 bases, with 12 bases between the two germline ends. CDR3 length equals 15 residues. The CDR3 loop reads CASSVHEGRTGELFF. Here the CDR3 DNA reads TGTGCCAGCAGCGTACACGAGGGGCGGACCGGGGAGCTGTTTTTT.

This clonotype was seen many times. The V gene is TRBV6-1, the J gene TRBJ2-5; 7 bases are a match to TRBD1. CDR3 length: 14 amino acids. The germline V gene has CDR1 MNHNS and CDR2 SASEGT. Trimming removed 2 bases from V and 2 bases from J; junction bases left unmatched: 2. CDR3 amino acids: CASSEPGQQETQYF. The CDR3 nucleotides read TGTGCCAGCAGTGAACCGGGACAGCAAGAGACCCAGTACTTC.

The chain joins TRBV11-2 to TRBJ1-5; D may be TRBD1 (6 bases). This CDR3 region has 15 residues. Germline V gene sequence: CDR1 SGHAT, CDR2 FQNNGV. V lost 4 bases, J lost 5 bases, and 15 bases lay in between. The CDR3, as DNA: TGTGCCAGCAGCTCTACAGGGAATGTTGATCAGCCCCAGCATTTT. Translation: CASSSTGNVDQPQHF.

A note on this clonotype: A read error may explain this, as a much larger clone is one base away. This rearrangement joins TRBV20-1 to TRBJ1-1, with no clear D. Germline loops: CDR1 DFQATT, CDR2 SNEGSKA (reference sequence). CDR3 length: 13 amino acids. The CDR3 region is CSASRKGETEACF. CDR3 nucleotide sequence: TGCAGTGCTAGTCGGAAGGGTGAGACTGAAGCTTGCTTT.

This clonotype showed up many times. The chain combines TRBV12-3 or TRBV12-4 with TRBJ1-2; D is possibly TRBD1 (5 bases). V was trimmed by 5 bases and J by 3 bases, leaving 19 bases between them. This CDR3 region has 16 residues. The CDR3 loop reads CASSLAGTPGYYGYTF. The CDR3 bases are TGTGCCAGCAGTCTCGCCGGGACCCCGGGGTACTATGGCTACACCTTC.